This T cell receptor (beta chain) was profiled in a study of T cell responses to AZD1222 COVID-19 vaccine. V was clipped by 3 bases and J by 8 bases, with 8 bases between them. Per germline, CDR1 MGHDK and CDR2 SYGVNS. The CDR3 runs to 12 residues. TCRdb's table, derived via immunoSEQ multiplex PCR, lists solely in-frame clones and lacks some. Here the sample spans more than 100,000 clones, 85% to 95% being singletons. Sequenced here: peripheral blood, sampled on day 0 of AZD1222 vaccination. This receptor was obtained from an adult in good health. This sequence joins TRBV25-1 and TRBJ2-1, with D possibly matching TRBD2 (6 bases). The CDR3 loop reads CASSDWRDEQFF. CDR3 nucleotides: TGTGCCAGCAGTGATTGGAGGGATGAGCAGTTCTTC.